Shown below are 5 T cell receptor beta chains from a single sample sequenced in a study of neurological immune-mediated disorders. One entry per CDR3 protein results from TCRdb running MiXCR on the 5' RACE reads. The data contain around 40,000 distinct CDR3 sequences, 6% to 7.5% of them singletons. Sample: CD4+ T cells from blood. The receptors derive from a man aged 50-60 years in good health.

This clonotype was seen many times. The V call is TRBV20-1, the J call TRBJ2-1; D perhaps matches TRBD1 (5 bases). Germline V gene sequence: CDR1 DFQATT, CDR2 SNEGSKA (reference sequence). Trimming removed 5 bases from V and 9 bases from J, with 20 bases in between. This CDR3 is 14 amino acids long. The CDR3 loop is CSAENVLDRGEQFF. In DNA form, the CDR3 reads TGCAGTGCTGAGAACGTTCTTGATAGGGGTGAGCAGTTCTTC.

This clonotype has more than one count but fewer than ten. The CDR3 sequence: CSLTGQGFNEQFF. CDR3 nucleotide sequence: TGCAGCCTCACGGGACAGGGCTTCAATGAGCAGTTCTTC. The chain has TRBV29-1 and TRBJ2-1, with 9 bases matching TRBD1. V shed 8 bases, J shed 6 bases, and the junction held 8 bases outside the gene matches. The germline V gene encodes CDR1 SQVTM and CDR2 ANQGSEA. This CDR3 contains 13 residues.

This clonotype appeared many times. CDR3: CASSLGLGETQYF. The DNA of the CDR3 is TGCGCCAGCAGCTTGGGACTCGGAGAGACCCAGTACTTC. The V call is TRBV5-1, the J call TRBJ2-5; D remains unclear. V lost 0 bases and J lost 4, with 7 bases in between. This CDR3 is 13 amino acids long. Germline CDR1 is SGHRS and CDR2 is YFSETQ.

This chain connects TRBV19 to TRBJ2-7; 9 bases match TRBD1. The CDR3 contains 14 residues. Germline loops: CDR1 LNHDA, CDR2 SQIVND (reference sequence). V was clipped by 9 bases and J by 0 bases; unmatched bases: 6. DNA of the CDR3: TGTGCCAGCCATGGACAGGGGTCCTCCTACGAGCAGTACTTC. Its translation is CASHGQGSSYEQYF.

This clonotype appeared many times. The chain couples TRBV29-1 to TRBJ1-1; D unclear. V lost 1 base and J 11 bases, leaving 14 bases between the germline ends. The CDR3 extends over 12 amino acids. Germline CDR1 SQVTM, CDR2 ANQGSEA. In DNA, the CDR3 is TGCAGCGTTGAAGGGAGGGCAATTGGGGCTTTCTTT. It encodes CSVEGRAIGAFF.